A selection of T cell receptor beta chains follows, all from one sample in a study of tumor and adjacent non-tumor tissue in lung cancer. One entry per CDR3 protein results from TCRdb running MiXCR on the multiplex PCR reads. The sample carries about 43,000 distinct CDR3 sequences, approximately 57% recorded once. Sequencing used distant non-tumor lung tissue. Receptors were obtained from a middle-aged man with non-small cell lung cancer. Both conserved end residues are part of each CDR3. The D gene is left open where the match is weak. Expanded clones get a size class; other rows say once, few or many, or leave the size out.

>-|TRBV18|TRBJ2-5|-
CASSPPRPETQYF
TGTGCCAGCTCACCACCGCGCCCAGAGACCCAGTACTTC
>-|TRBV10-1|TRBJ2-2|-
CARSGGLNTGEMFF
TGCGCCAGAAGTGGAGGACTGAACACCGGGGAGATGTTTTTT
>-|TRBV6-5|TRBJ2-2|-
CASSLLLPPWVAGELFF
TGTGCCAGCAGTCTACTCCTTCCGCCCTGGGTGGCCGGGGAGCTGTTCTTT
>-|TRBV5-6|TRBJ1-5|-
CASSLAGQTGQPQHF
TGTGCCAGCAGCTTGGCCGGACAGACAGGTCAGCCCCAGCATTTT
>-|TRBV28|TRBJ1-2|-
CASSLDGVGGYTF
TGTGCCAGCAGTTTAGACGGGGTCGGGGGCTACACCTTC
>-|TRBV29-1|TRBJ2-2|-
CSVDYGGGNTGELSF
TGCAGCGTTGATTATGGAGGAGGGAACACCGGGGAGCTATCTTTT
>-|TRBV2|TRBJ2-3|-
CAKEVGDTQYF
TGTGCGAAAGAGGTGGGGGATACGCAGTATTTT
>-|TRBV6-5|TRBJ2-5|-
CASTLLEGSETQYF
TGTGCCAGCACCCTCCTGGAGGGAAGCGAGACCCAGTACTTC
>few|TRBV27|TRBJ2-7|-
CASSLSWREYEQYF
TGTGCCAGCAGTTTATCGTGGAGGGAGTACGAGCAGTACTTC
>-|TRBV6-5|TRBJ2-2|-
CASSYSQSLGGTGELFF
TGTGCCAGCAGTTACTCTCAATCCCTTGGGGGCACCGGGGAGCTGTTTTTT
>-|TRBV20-1|TRBJ2-7|-
CSAQGGRLLHMEQYF
TGCAGTGCCCAGGGAGGACGACTCCTACACATGGAGCAGTACTTC
>-|TRBV28|TRBJ2-5|TRBD2
CASSRTSGRRGETQYF
TGTGCCAGCAGTCGGACTAGCGGGAGAAGGGGAGAGACCCAGTACTTC
>-|TRBV7-2|TRBJ1-1|-
CASSLERTEGTEAFF
TGTGCCAGCAGCTTAGAACGGACGGAGGGGACTGAAGCTTTCTTT
>-|TRBV6-5|TRBJ1-6|-
CASSYTEDLHLHF
TGTGCCAGCAGTTATACCGAGGACCTACACCTCCACTTT
>-|TRBV14|TRBJ2-4|-
CASSLKPVTKNIKYF
TGTGCCAGCAGCCTTAAACCGGTCACCAAAAACATTAAGTACTTC
>-|TRBV13|TRBJ2-3|-
CAGNRLLTDTRYF
TGTGCCGGCAACCGCCTCCTCACAGATACGCGGTATTTT
>many|TRBV6-5|TRBJ2-1|-
CASSFGQSSYNEQFF
TGTGCCAGCAGTTTCGGACAAAGCTCCTACAATGAGCAGTTCTTC
>-|TRBV28|TRBJ2-3|-
CASSIQGFQILDTQYF
TGTGCCAGCAGCATACAGGGTTTCCAGATATTGGATACTCAGTATTTT
>-|TRBV4-2|TRBJ1-1|-
CASNQQLLMNTEAFF
TGTGCCAGCAACCAACAATTGCTTATGAACACTGAAGCTTTCTTT
>-|TRBV20-1|TRBJ2-5|-
CSSPESRGVEETQYF
TGCAGTTCTCCAGAGAGTAGGGGAGTGGAAGAGACCCAGTACTTC
>-|TRBV6-6|TRBJ1-2|-
CASSYGKCYGYTF
TGTGCCAGCAGTTACGGAAAGTGTTATGGCTACACCTTC
>-|TRBV6-1|TRBJ2-1|-
CASMNDRDYNEQFF
TGTGCCAGCATGAATGACAGAGATTACAATGAGCAGTTCTTC
>-|TRBV20-1|TRBJ2-2|-
CSARNRRKSSTGELFF
TGCAGTGCTAGAAATCGCCGGAAAAGCAGTACCGGGGAGCTGTTTTTT
>-|TRBV6-1|TRBJ2-3|TRBD2
CANSGAQRGRTDTQYF
TGTGCCAACAGTGGAGCGCAGCGGGGAAGGACAGATACGCAGTATTTT
>-|TRBV7-9|TRBJ2-3|-
CASNLELVPNTQYF
TGTGCCAGCAACTTAGAACTCGTCCCTAATACCCAGTATTTT
>many|TRBV12-3/TRBV12-4|TRBJ1-6|-
CASSPSEGGNSPLHF
TGTGCCAGCAGTCCGAGCGAGGGGGGAAATTCACCCCTCCACTTT
>-|TRBV11-1|TRBJ2-3|-
CTSSLDGTLMADTQYF
TGTACCAGTAGCTTAGATGGGACTTTGATGGCAGATACGCAGTATTTT
>-|TRBV20-1|TRBJ1-5|TRBD1
CSARAPGQGAINNQPQHF
TGCAGTGCTAGAGCCCCCGGACAGGGGGCGATTAACAATCAGCCCCAGCATTTT
>few|TRBV6-1|TRBJ1-5|-
CASSIRGGARYSNQPQHF
TGTGCCAGCAGCATTAGGGGAGGGGCTCGATATAGCAATCAGCCCCAGCATTTT
>-|TRBV7-2|TRBJ2-1|-
CASSQAPLTVKSSYNEQFF
TGTGCCAGCAGCCAGGCCCCCCTAACCGTTAAGAGCTCCTACAATGAGCAGTTCTTC
>once|TRBV6-5|TRBJ2-3|-
CANSLTDTDTQYF
TGTGCCAACAGCTTGACGGACACAGATACGCAGTATTTT
>-|TRBV6-7|TRBJ2-7|TRBD2
CASSYSTVAGVNKQYF
TGTGCCAGCAGTTACTCGACAGTAGCGGGAGTAAACAAGCAGTACTTC
>few|TRBV4-2|TRBJ2-1|-
CASSRGLADYNEQFF
TGTGCCAGCAGCCGGGGATTAGCGGACTACAATGAGCAGTTCTTC
>-|TRBV20-1|TRBJ2-2|-
CSAGRGRTGEPFF
TGCAGTGCTGGTCGGGGACGCACCGGGGAGCCGTTTTTT
>-|TRBV5-4|TRBJ1-6|-
CAGSTQGQWESPLHF
TGTGCCGGCAGCACACAGGGTCAGTGGGAATCACCCCTCCACTTT
>many|TRBV29-1|TRBJ2-2|-
CSVRNREAGELFF
TGCAGCGTTCGTAACAGGGAGGCCGGGGAGCTGTTTTTT
>-|TRBV4-1|TRBJ1-3|-
CACSQDPGHSTGNTIYF
TGCGCCTGCAGCCAAGATCCGGGACATTCAACGGGAAACACCATATATTTT
>-|TRBV11-2|TRBJ1-6|-
CASSKTVYNSSLHF
TGTGCTAGCAGCAAGACAGTATATAATTCATCCCTCCACTTT
>many|TRBV5-1|TRBJ2-2|-
CASRDGETGELFF
TGCGCCAGCAGGGACGGGGAAACCGGGGAGCTGTTTTTT
>-|TRBV5-1|TRBJ2-2|TRBD2
CASSQGASGRTTGELFF
TGCGCCAGCAGCCAGGGGGCTAGCGGGAGGACCACCGGGGAGCTGTTTTTT
>once|TRBV11-2|TRBJ1-2|-
CTNGRGGGVSNYGYTF
TGTACCAACGGACGAGGGGGTGGGGTATCTAACTATGGCTACACCTTC
>many|TRBV20-1|TRBJ2-1|TRBD1
CSARVQGASSYNEQFF
TGCAGTGCTAGAGTCCAGGGGGCTAGCTCCTACAATGAGCAGTTCTTC
>many|TRBV28|TRBJ2-3|TRBD2
CATRLAGSTDTQYF
TGTGCCACAAGACTAGCGGGAAGCACAGATACGCAGTATTTT
>-|TRBV5-6|TRBJ2-6|-
CASTFRRNTGANVLTF
TGTGCCAGCACCTTTAGACGGAACACTGGGGCCAACGTCCTGACTTTC
>few|TRBV9|TRBJ1-1|-
CASRGEGEAFF
TGTGCCAGCAGGGGCGAAGGTGAAGCTTTCTTT
>-|TRBV7-9|TRBJ1-2|-
CASNLVDRPNYGYTF
TGTGCCAGCAACTTAGTGGACAGACCTAACTACGGCTACACCTTC
>-|TRBV30|TRBJ2-6|-
CACLRVAGVNVLTF
TGTGCCTGCCTTAGAGTGGCTGGGGTCAACGTCCTGACCTTC
>-|TRBV4-2|TRBJ2-6|-
CASSHAGGGANALTF
TGTGCCAGCAGCCATGCCGGGGGTGGGGCCAACGCCCTGACTTTC
>-|TRBV11-2|TRBJ2-1|-
CDSSPLTDYNEQLF
TGTGACAGCAGCCCACTGACGGATTACAATGAGCAGCTCTTC
>few|TRBV28|TRBJ1-2|TRBD1
CASSLDRVGGYTF
TGTGCCAGCAGTTTAGACAGGGTCGGGGGCTACACCTTC
>-|TRBV13|TRBJ2-7|TRBD2
CVSSLRAGAYVQYF
TGTGTCAGCAGCTTAAGGGCGGGAGCCTACGTGCAGTACTTC
>once|TRBV5-1|TRBJ2-3|-
CASSWPSVSSTDTQYF
TGCGCCAGCAGCTGGCCTAGCGTGAGTAGCACAGATACGCAGTATTTT
>-|TRBV28|TRBJ1-2|-
CASNLLWLDYGYTF
TGTGCCAGCAATCTCCTGTGGCTCGACTATGGCTACACCTTC
>-|TRBV4-1|TRBJ2-5|-
CASSQEGLRHF
TGCGCCAGCAGCCAAGAAGGTCTCCGGCATTTC
>many|TRBV6-6|TRBJ2-6|-
CASSLTQGRPGANVLTF
TGTGCCAGCAGTTTGACCCAGGGGCGGCCTGGGGCCAACGTCCTGACTTTC
>-|TRBV6-2/TRBV6-3|TRBJ2-6|-
CASNYTSGANVLTF
TGTGCCAGCAATTATACATCTGGGGCCAACGTCCTGACTTTC
>-|TRBV28|TRBJ1-1|TRBD1
CASHWGAGGAGNTEAFF
TGTGCCAGCCACTGGGGGGCAGGGGGGGCCGGGAACACTGAAGCTTTCTTT